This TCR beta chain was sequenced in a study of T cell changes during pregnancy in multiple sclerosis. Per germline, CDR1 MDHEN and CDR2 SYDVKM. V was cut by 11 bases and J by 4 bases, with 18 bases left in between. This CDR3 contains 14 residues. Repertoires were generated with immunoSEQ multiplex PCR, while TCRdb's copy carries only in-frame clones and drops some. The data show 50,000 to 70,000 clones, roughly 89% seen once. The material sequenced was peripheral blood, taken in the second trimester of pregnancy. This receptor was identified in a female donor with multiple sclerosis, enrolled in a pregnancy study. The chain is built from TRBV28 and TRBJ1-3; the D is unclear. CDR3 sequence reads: CASYPSTRGNTIYF. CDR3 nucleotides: TGTGCCTCTTACCCAAGCACTAGGGGAAACACCATATATTTT.